Below, 15 T cell receptor beta chains from the same sample are listed, as sequenced in a study of cytomegalovirus exposure and HLA in healthy donors. The PCR made use of 60 Vbeta and 13 Jbeta primers. Sequenced by immunoSEQ multiplex PCR; TCRdb stores in-frame clones only, minus some. The repertoire holds about 160,000 clones, over 75% seen once, with 3.5% to 5% in the top ten. Sequencing input: PBMCs. All receptors derive from a man aged 40-50 years in good health and CMV-seronegative.

The CDR3 here is CASSVGTGYEQYF. CDR3 nucleotides: TGCGCCAGCAGCGTGGGGACAGGCTACGAGCAGTACTTC. This chain links TRBV5-1 with TRBJ2-7; TRBD1 agrees at 8 bases. This CDR3 has 13 amino acids. Germline-derived CDR1 and CDR2 are SGHRS and YFSETQ. J gave up 3 bases and V 4 bases, and 3 bases lay outside the gene matches.

The gene calls are TRBV7-9 and TRBJ1-4, with D perhaps matching TRBD1 (5 bases). Germline-derived CDR1 and CDR2 are SEHNR and FQNEAQ (reference sequence). The CDR3 length is 15 residues. Trimming stripped 4 bases from V and 5 bases from J, with 14 bases between. The CDR3 DNA sequence: TGTGCCAGCAGCTCGACTGGGGCAGGGAATGAAAAACTGTTTTTT. This gives the protein CASSSTGAGNEKLFF.

This CDR3 reads CASSNQDSPYEQYF. As DNA, the CDR3 is TGTGCCAGCAGCAACCAGGACAGTCCCTACGAGCAGTACTTC. The chain carries TRBV5-6 and TRBJ2-7; possible D gene TRBD1, 6 bases. The CDR3 spans 14 residues. Trimming removed 4 bases from V and 2 bases from J, with 13 bases in between. Germline loops: CDR1 SGHDT, CDR2 YYEEEE.

The chain has TRBV6-5 and TRBJ1-2, with D perhaps TRBD1 (6 bases). This CDR3 is built from 12 residues. Germline loops: CDR1 MNHEY, CDR2 SVGAGI. Trimming stripped 8 bases from V and 4 bases from J, with 11 bases between. The CDR3 region is CASAGAAYGYTF. The CDR3 bases are TGTGCCAGCGCAGGGGCGGCCTATGGCTACACCTTC.

CDR3: CASSLAPSGGLETQYF. CDR3 sequence (DNA): TGCGCCAGCAGCTTGGCCCCTAGCGGGGGTTTGGAGACCCAGTACTTC. This sequence joins TRBV5-1 and TRBJ2-5, with 10 positions matching TRBD2. J was trimmed by 5 bases and V by 0 bases; bases with no gene match: 7. Germline lookup yields CDR1 SGHRS and CDR2 YFSETQ. The CDR3 spans 16 residues.

This clone was recorded once. The chain combines TRBV19 with TRBJ2-7; TRBD1 matches 8 bases. Losses at the gene ends were 7 bases for V and 2 bases for J; bases not matched to a gene: 13. The CDR3 length is 16 residues. CDR1 and CDR2 (germline): LNHDA, SQIVND (reference sequence). The CDR3 sequence is CASKLRGTGLAYEQYF. In DNA form, the CDR3 reads TGTGCCAGTAAACTTCGCGGGACAGGACTCGCCTACGAGCAGTACTTC.

V usage is TRBV2 and J usage is TRBJ1-4, with D perhaps TRBD1 (6 bases). Germline CDR1 and CDR2: SNHLY and FYNNEI. The CDR3 is made up of 15 amino acids. V lost 4 bases, J lost 5 bases, and 14 bases lay in between. CDR3 loop: CASSANGGANEKLFF. The CDR3 DNA sequence: TGTGCCAGCAGTGCCAACGGGGGGGCGAATGAAAAACTGTTTTTT. Looking up the rest from reference TRBV2 and TRBJ1-4 gives the full variable domain: EPEVTQTPSHQVTQMGQEVILRCVPISNHLYFYWYRQILGQKVEFLVSFYNNEISEKSEIFDDQFSVERPDGSNFTLKIRSTKLEDSAMYFCASSANGGANEKLFFGSGTQLSVL.

This clone is a singleton in its sample. This chain joins TRBV10-3 and TRBJ2-3; the D gene is possibly TRBD1 (5 bases). Deletions cut 0 bases from V and 1 base from J, with 11 bases between. There are 16 residues in the CDR3. From germline, CDR1 is ENHRY and CDR2 SYGVKD. CDR3 in amino acids: CAISESMGQGTDTQYF. CDR3 DNA: TGTGCCATCAGTGAGTCAATGGGGCAGGGCACAGATACGCAGTATTTT.

The rearrangement links TRBV7-2 to TRBJ2-5, with 13 nucleotides matching TRBD2. Trimming took 6 bases from V and 2 from J; bases not matched to a gene: 6. CDR1 is SGHTA, CDR2 FQGNSA, per germline. This CDR3 is 16 amino acids long. CDR3 sequence reads: CASSSGLAGVQETQYF. As DNA, the CDR3 is TGTGCCAGCAGTTCTGGACTAGCGGGGGTACAAGAGACCCAGTACTTC.

This chain links TRBV27 with TRBJ2-7, with D unclear. This CDR3 contains 12 residues. With 4 bases removed from V and 0 bases from J, the gap between germline ends came to 4 bases. The germline V gene has CDR1 MNHEY and CDR2 SMNVEV (reference sequence). The CDR3 sequence is CASSSLSYEQYF. As DNA, the CDR3 is TGTGCCAGCAGTTCCCTCTCCTACGAGCAGTACTTC.

This chain uses TRBV7-9 with TRBJ2-7; D gene unclear. CDR3 length: 16 amino acids. Germline CDR1 reads SEHNR; CDR2 reads FQNEAQ (reference sequence). Trimming took 5 bases from V and 4 from J, leaving 21 bases between them. CDR3 DNA: TGTGCCAGCAGCCAATATCCAGTAACACCATATTACGAGCAGTACTTC. This sequence encodes CASSQYPVTPYYEQYF.

This clone was observed once. The chain couples TRBV9 to TRBJ1-5, with D possibly TRBD1 on 5 matching bases. This CDR3 spans 14 amino acids. V gave up 4 bases and J gave up 3 bases, with 11 bases separating them. Germline lookup yields CDR1 SGDLS and CDR2 YYNGEE. The CDR3 DNA is TGTGCCAGCAGCCCTCGGGACTCCAATCAGCCCCAGCATTTT. Translating gives CASSPRDSNQPQHF. The variable domain in full, completed from reference TRBV9 and TRBJ1-5, reads DSGVTQTPKHLITATGQRVTLRCSPRSGDLSVYWYQQSLDQGLQFLIQYYNGEERAKGNILERFSAQQFPDLHSELNLSSLELGDSALYFCASSPRDSNQPQHFGDGTRLSIL.

CDR3 sequence: CASSRDYYNEQFF. DNA for the CDR3: TGCGCCAGCAGCCGGGACTACTACAATGAGCAGTTCTTC. The chain carries TRBV4-1 and TRBJ2-1; 7 bases map to TRBD2. From germline, CDR1 is MGHRA and CDR2 YSYEKL. The CDR3 sequence is 13 residues long. Trimming took 4 bases from V and 3 from J; bases not matched to a gene: 0.

This rearrangement joins TRBV5-1 to TRBJ1-1, with D possibly TRBD1 on 5 matching bases. Trimming stripped 4 bases from V and 7 bases from J, with 14 bases between. The germline CDR1 and CDR2 sequences are SGHRS and YFSETQ. CDR3 length equals 13 residues. In nucleotides, the CDR3 is TGCGCCAGCAGCCCTCCGAATAGGGGTGAAGCTTTCTTT. Residues: CASSPPNRGEAFF.

Concerning this clone: Other DNA sequences in the sample encode the same CDR3. The chain recombines TRBV9 with TRBJ1-2, with D unclear. The germline gives CDR1 SGDLS, CDR2 YYNGEE. The CDR3 extends over 16 amino acids. Trimming stripped 6 bases from V and 0 bases from J, with 18 bases between. For the CDR3, the DNA is TGTGCCAGCAATAAGCACGAGGGCGCTACTAACTATGGCTACACCTTC. It is translated as CASNKHEGATNYGYTF.